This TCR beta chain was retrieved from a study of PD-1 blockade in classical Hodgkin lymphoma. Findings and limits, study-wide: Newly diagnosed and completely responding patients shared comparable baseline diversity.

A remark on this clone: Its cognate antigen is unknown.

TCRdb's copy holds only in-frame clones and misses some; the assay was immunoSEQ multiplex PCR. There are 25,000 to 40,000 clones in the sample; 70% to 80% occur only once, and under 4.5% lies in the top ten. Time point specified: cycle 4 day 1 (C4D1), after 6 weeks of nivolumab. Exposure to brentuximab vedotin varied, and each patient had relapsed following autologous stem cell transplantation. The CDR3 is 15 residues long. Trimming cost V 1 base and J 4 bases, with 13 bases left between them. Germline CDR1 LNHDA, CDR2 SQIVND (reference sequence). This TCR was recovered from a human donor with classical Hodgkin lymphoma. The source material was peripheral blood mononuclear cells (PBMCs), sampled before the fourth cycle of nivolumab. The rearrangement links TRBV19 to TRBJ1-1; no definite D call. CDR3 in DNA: TGTGCCAGTAGTATAGGGGGTTGGGGTGGCACTGAAGCTTTCTTT. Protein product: CASSIGGWGGTEAFF.